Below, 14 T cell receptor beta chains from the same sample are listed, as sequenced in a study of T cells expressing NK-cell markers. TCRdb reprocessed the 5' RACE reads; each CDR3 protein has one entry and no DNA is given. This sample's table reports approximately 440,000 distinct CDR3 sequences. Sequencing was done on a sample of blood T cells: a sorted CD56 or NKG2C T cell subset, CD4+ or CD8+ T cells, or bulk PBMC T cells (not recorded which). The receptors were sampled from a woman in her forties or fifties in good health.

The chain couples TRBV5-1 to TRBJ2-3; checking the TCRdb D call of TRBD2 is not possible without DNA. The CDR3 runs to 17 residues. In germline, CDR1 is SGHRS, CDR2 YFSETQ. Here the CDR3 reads CASSSRLAGGRSDTQYF.

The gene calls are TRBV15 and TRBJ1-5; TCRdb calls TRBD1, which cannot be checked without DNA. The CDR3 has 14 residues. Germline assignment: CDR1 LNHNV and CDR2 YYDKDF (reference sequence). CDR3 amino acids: CATSMSGVDQPQHF. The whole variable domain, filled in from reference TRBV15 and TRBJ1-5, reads DAMVIQNPRYQVTQFGKPVTLSCSQTLNHNVMYWYQQKSSQAPKLLFHYYDKDFNNEADTPDNFQSRRPNTSFCFLDIRSPGLGDTAMYLCATSMSGVDQPQHFGDGTRLSIL.

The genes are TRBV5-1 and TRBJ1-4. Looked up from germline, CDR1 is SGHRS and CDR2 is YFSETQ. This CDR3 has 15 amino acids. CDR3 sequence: CASSLKTPPNEKLFF.

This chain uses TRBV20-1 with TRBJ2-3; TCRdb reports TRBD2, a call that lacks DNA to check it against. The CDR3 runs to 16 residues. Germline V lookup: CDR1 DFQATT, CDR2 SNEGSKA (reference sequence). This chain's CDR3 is CSARAVASGSMHTQYF.

The CDR3 loop is CASSQGDRGRNTIYF. The chain employs TRBV4-2 and TRBJ1-3; the TCRdb call, TRBD1, lacks DNA for checking. The CDR3 has 15 amino acids. CDR1 is LGHNA and CDR2 is YNFKEQ in the germline V gene.

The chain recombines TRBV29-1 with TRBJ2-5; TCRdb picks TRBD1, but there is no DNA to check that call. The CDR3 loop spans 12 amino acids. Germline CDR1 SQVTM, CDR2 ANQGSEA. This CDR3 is CSVRQGSETQYF.

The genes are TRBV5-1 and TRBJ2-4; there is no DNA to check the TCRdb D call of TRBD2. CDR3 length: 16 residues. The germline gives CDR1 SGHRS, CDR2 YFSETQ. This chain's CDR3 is CASSLEGGLVKNIQYF.

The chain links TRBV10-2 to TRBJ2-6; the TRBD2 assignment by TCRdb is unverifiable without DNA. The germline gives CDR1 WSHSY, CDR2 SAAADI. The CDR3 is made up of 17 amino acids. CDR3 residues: CASSESGPNPGANVLTF.

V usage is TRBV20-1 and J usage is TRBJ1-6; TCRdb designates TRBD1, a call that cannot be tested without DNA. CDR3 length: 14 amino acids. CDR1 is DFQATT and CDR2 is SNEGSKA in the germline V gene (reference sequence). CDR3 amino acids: CSATGHLGSSPLHF.

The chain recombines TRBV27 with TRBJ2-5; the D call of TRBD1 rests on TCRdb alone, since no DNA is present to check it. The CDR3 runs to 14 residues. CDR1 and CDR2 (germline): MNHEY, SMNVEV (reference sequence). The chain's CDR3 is CASRLGQGLPTQYF.

The CDR3 reads CASSRWLNEKLFF. The chain carries TRBV12-3 or TRBV12-4 and TRBJ1-4. There are 13 residues in the CDR3.

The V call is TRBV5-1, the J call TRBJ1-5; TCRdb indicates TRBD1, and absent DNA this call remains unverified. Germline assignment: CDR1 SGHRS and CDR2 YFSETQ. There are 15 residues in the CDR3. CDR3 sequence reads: CASSLDGTRGQPQHF. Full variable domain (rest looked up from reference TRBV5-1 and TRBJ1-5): KAGVTQTPRYLIKTRGQQVTLSCSPISGHRSVSWYQQTPGQGLQFLFEYFSETQRNKGNFPGRFSGRQFSNSRSEMNVSTLELGDSALYLCASSLDGTRGQPQHFGDGTRLSIL.

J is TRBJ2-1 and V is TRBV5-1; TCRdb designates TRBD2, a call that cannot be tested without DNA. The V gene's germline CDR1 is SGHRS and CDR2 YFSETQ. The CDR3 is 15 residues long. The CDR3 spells CASSFLLGRYNEQFF.

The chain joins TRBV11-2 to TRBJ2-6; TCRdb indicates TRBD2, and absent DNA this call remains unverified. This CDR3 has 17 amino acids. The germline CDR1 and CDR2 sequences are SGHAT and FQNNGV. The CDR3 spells CASGPSGKPSGANVLTF.